These T cell receptor beta chains were read from a single sample in a study of blood T cell repertoires in COVID-19. Profiling relied on immunoSEQ multiplex PCR, and the TCRdb table lists in-frame clones only, not all of them. The sample has about 150,000 clones, 80% seen once. Sequencing was carried out using peripheral blood. These receptors came from a man in his 60s with acute or convalescent COVID-19. The CDR3 runs from the conserved cysteine through the conserved F or W. The order of the fields is J gene, clone size, V gene, D gene, CDR3 DNA, CDR3 protein. D genes are given only for firm matches. Only part of the rows carry a size: once, few, many, or a class if the clone is expanded.

J: TRBJ2-5; size: -; V: TRBV5-4; D: TRBD1; DNA: TGTGCCAGCAGTTCTGCCGGGACAGGCGGAGAGACCCAGTACTTC; CDR3: CASSSAGTGGETQYF
J: TRBJ2-7; size: -; V: TRBV6-5; D: -; DNA: TGTGCCAGCAGTCTTCAGGGGGGACACGAGCAGTACTTC; CDR3: CASSLQGGHEQYF
J: TRBJ1-2; size: -; V: TRBV6-5; D: -; DNA: TGTGCCAGCAGCCGGACAGCGCCCTATGGCTACACCTTC; CDR3: CASSRTAPYGYTF
J: TRBJ2-5; size: -; V: TRBV25-1; D: -; DNA: TGTGCCAGCTCTCGGAGGACCGGGGAGACCCAGTACTTC; CDR3: CASSRRTGETQYF
J: TRBJ1-2; size: -; V: TRBV10-3; D: -; DNA: TGTGCCATCAGTGAGGAAGGGGATCGTGGCTACACCTTC; CDR3: CAISEEGDRGYTF
J: TRBJ2-5; size: -; V: TRBV7-8; D: TRBD1; DNA: TGTGCCAGCAGCCGAGACAGGGCCGGTGGAGAGACCCAGTACTTC; CDR3: CASSRDRAGGETQYF
J: TRBJ1-6; size: few; V: TRBV11-2; D: -; DNA: TGTGCCAGCGTCAGCTCCTATAATTCACCCCTCCACTTT; CDR3: CASVSSYNSPLHF
J: TRBJ1-4; size: -; V: TRBV6-1; D: TRBD1; DNA: TGTGCCAGCAGTGACCGGGACAGGGGGTTCGCTAATGAAAAACTGTTTTTT; CDR3: CASSDRDRGFANEKLFF
J: TRBJ1-6; size: -; V: TRBV4-2; D: TRBD1; DNA: TGTGCCAGCAGCCAAGAAGGACAGGGGGGTTCACCCCTCCACTTT; CDR3: CASSQEGQGGSPLHF
J: TRBJ2-1; size: few; V: TRBV7-9; D: TRBD2; DNA: TGTGCCAGCAGTTCATTAGCGGGAGAGCAGTTCTTC; CDR3: CASSSLAGEQFF
J: TRBJ1-1; size: -; V: TRBV29-1; D: TRBD1; DNA: TGCAGCGTTTTCAGGGGGGTGGGGACTGAAGCTTTCTTT; CDR3: CSVFRGVGTEAFF
J: TRBJ1-4; size: few; V: TRBV6-5; D: TRBD1; DNA: TGTGCCAGCAGGGACAGGGAGGCGTTGAAACTGTTTTTT; CDR3: CASRDREALKLFF
J: TRBJ1-5; size: -; V: TRBV7-2; D: -; DNA: TGTGCCAGCAGCTCTAAGAACAATCAGCCCCAGCATTTT; CDR3: CASSSKNNQPQHF
J: TRBJ2-7; size: -; V: TRBV11-2; D: -; DNA: TGTGCCAGCAGCTTAGGGTTGGCAGCGAGCGAGCAGTACTTC; CDR3: CASSLGLAASEQYF
J: TRBJ1-4; size: -; V: TRBV7-9; D: -; DNA: TGTGCCAGCAGCTTAGGGCAGGGAGAAAAACTGTTTTTT; CDR3: CASSLGQGEKLFF
J: TRBJ1-2; size: once; V: TRBV16; D: TRBD1; DNA: TGTGCCAGCAGCCCACAGCAGACAGGGACGGGTGGCTACACCTTC; CDR3: CASSPQQTGTGGYTF
J: TRBJ2-1; size: once; V: TRBV28; D: TRBD2; DNA: TGTGCCAGTTCGGGCGGGACTAGCGGGATAAGCGGTGAGCAGTTCTTC; CDR3: CASSGGTSGISGEQFF
J: TRBJ2-5; size: -; V: TRBV9; D: TRBD2; DNA: TGTGCCAGCAGCTCAAAAGGACTAGCGGGAGGGCCGAGGGGAGAGACCCAGTACTTC; CDR3: CASSSKGLAGGPRGETQYF
J: TRBJ1-2; size: -; V: TRBV6-2/TRBV6-3; D: -; DNA: TGTGCCAGCAGTTACGGGGGAGGTGGCTACACCTTC; CDR3: CASSYGGGGYTF
J: TRBJ2-5; size: once; V: TRBV9; D: TRBD2; DNA: TGTGCCAGCAGATCTACTAGCGGGGGGCCTCAAGAGACCCAGTACTTC; CDR3: CASRSTSGGPQETQYF
J: TRBJ2-7; size: -; V: TRBV5-1; D: TRBD2; DNA: TGCGCCAGCAGCTTGGCGTCAGCGGGAAGTTCGGACGAGCAGTACTTC; CDR3: CASSLASAGSSDEQYF
J: TRBJ2-1; size: -; V: TRBV4-2; D: -; DNA: TGTGCCAGCAGCCAAGAAGACTCCTACTACAATGAGCAGTTCTTC; CDR3: CASSQEDSYYNEQFF
J: TRBJ1-2; size: -; V: TRBV3-1/TRBV3-2; D: -; DNA: TGTGCCAGCAGCCGTCCAGGGTATGGCTACACCTTC; CDR3: CASSRPGYGYTF
J: TRBJ2-5; size: -; V: TRBV3-1/TRBV3-2; D: -; DNA: TGTGCCAGCAGTATAGCTGGGGAGACCCAGTACTTC; CDR3: CASSIAGETQYF
J: TRBJ2-5; size: -; V: TRBV19; D: -; DNA: TGTGCCAGTAGTCCCCTGGGGAGAGAGACCCAGTACTTC; CDR3: CASSPLGRETQYF